The clone carrying this TCR beta chain showed up just a few times. Nobody among the patients had been given any treatment before thyroid surgery. This sample was included in a study of metastatic and nonmetastatic thyroid tumors. TCRdb re-analyzed the PCR reads through MiXCR. The data show tens of thousands of clones, around 16% seen once. The V gene's germline CDR1 is ENHRY and CDR2 SYGVKD. Trimming cost V 7 bases and J 5 bases; bases outside gene matches: 7. CDR3 length: 13 residues. The receptor comes from a female donor with papillary thyroid cancer or a benign thyroid nodule (not recorded which). Some clones in this sample may be carry-over from other donors' samples. This sequence joins TRBV10-3 and TRBJ1-1, with 7 bases identical to TRBD1. The sequenced material came from blood. The CDR3 here is CAIKTTGRTEAFF. The CDR3 DNA is TGTGCCATCAAAACGACAGGGCGGACTGAAGCTTTCTTT.